These T cell receptor beta chains were read from a single sample in a study of T cells after yellow fever vaccination. Each CDR3 protein gets one entry after TCRdb re-called the 5' RACE reads with MiXCR. The table includes hundreds of thousands of distinct CDR3 sequences, roughly 4% detected once. The specimen was PBMCs, collected on the day of the yellow fever booster vaccination. Source of these receptors: a man in his late teens or twenties who received the YFV17D yellow fever vaccine. CDR3s include the opening cysteine and the closing phenylalanine or tryptophan. A D gene is named only where the DNA matches it firmly. Only part of the rows carry a size: once, few, many, or a class if the clone is expanded.

V	D	size	J	DNA	CDR3
TRBV2	TRBD2	-	TRBJ2-3	TGTGCCAGCCGTCCTGGACTAGCGGGAACAGATACGCAGTATTTT	CASRPGLAGTDTQYF
TRBV27	-	many	TRBJ1-3	TGTGCCAGCAGTTCCGGGGGCTCTGGAAACACCATATATTTT	CASSSGGSGNTIYF
TRBV5-1	TRBD1	many	TRBJ2-7	TGCGCCAGCAGCCCAGACAGGGGGGCTGGGGAGCAGTACTTC	CASSPDRGAGEQYF
TRBV6-6	-	-	TRBJ2-2	TGTGCCAGCAGTTACCTTTTGGCTCCCGGGGAGCTGTTTTTT	CASSYLLAPGELFF
TRBV24-1	TRBD2	-	TRBJ2-3	TGTGCCACCAGTCGGCTAGCGGACACAGATACGCAGTATTTT	CATSRLADTDTQYF
TRBV27	-	few	TRBJ2-1	TGTGCCAGCAGTTTATTTGGGCTACAAGGGAATGAGCAGTTCTTC	CASSLFGLQGNEQFF
TRBV20-1	TRBD2	few	TRBJ2-2	TGCAGTGCTAGAGATAGGCGGGGGGACGGGGAGCTGTTTTTT	CSARDRRGDGELFF
TRBV12-3/TRBV12-4	TRBD2	many	TRBJ2-3	TGTGCCAGCAGACCCCGTTGGGCGGGAGACACAGATACGCAGTATTTT	CASRPRWAGDTDTQYF
TRBV5-1	-	-	TRBJ1-1	TGCGCCAGCAGCCGCGGGACGGGGAACACTGAAGCTTTCTTT	CASSRGTGNTEAFF
TRBV4-3	TRBD1	few	TRBJ1-2	TGCGCCAGCAGCCGCCGGACAGGGGGCGGTTATGGCTACACCTTC	CASSRRTGGGYGYTF
TRBV7-2	-	few	TRBJ1-2	TGTGCCAGCAGCTCCTTTGGTGGCGTAGACTATGGCTACACCTTC	CASSSFGGVDYGYTF
TRBV7-3	-	many	TRBJ2-2	TGTGCCAGCAGCCCGACAGGAATCAGGGAGCTGTTTTTT	CASSPTGIRELFF
TRBV29-1	-	many	TRBJ1-1	TGCAGCGTCCCCCGGGAGAACACTGAAGCTTTCTTT	CSVPRENTEAFF
TRBV5-4	-	few	TRBJ2-6	TGTGCCAGCCAGAGCGGGCGGGCGCGATCTGGGGCCAACGTCCTGACTTTC	CASQSGRARSGANVLTF
TRBV25-1	-	-	TRBJ2-2	TGTGCCAGCCGACAATTGTCCGGGGAGCTGTTTTTT	CASRQLSGELFF
TRBV5-1	TRBD1	few	TRBJ2-6	TGCGCCAGCAGCTTGATTCTGGGGACAGACTCTGGGGCCAACGTCCTGACTTTC	CASSLILGTDSGANVLTF
TRBV6-1	-	few	TRBJ2-1	TGTGCCAGCAGTGAATGGGTGGGGTTAAGTAGTGAGCAGTTCTTC	CASSEWVGLSSEQFF
TRBV6-5	-	many	TRBJ2-2	TGTGCCAGCAGTTACGGAGTCCAGGACACCGGGGAGCTGTTTTTT	CASSYGVQDTGELFF
TRBV7-2	-	many	TRBJ2-7	TGTGCCAGCAGTCCAAGTGTTTACGAGCAGTACTTC	CASSPSVYEQYF
TRBV4-1	-	-	TRBJ2-1	TGCGCCAGCAGCCTCAGCGGGTCCTCCCTAGGCGAGCAGTTCTTC	CASSLSGSSLGEQFF
TRBV12-3/TRBV12-4	-	many	TRBJ1-4	TGTGCCAGCAGTTTGATGCGTGAAAAACTGTTTTTT	CASSLMREKLFF
TRBV4-1	-	many	TRBJ2-3	TGCGCCAGCAGCCTAGGATGGGGGCGCACAGATACGCAGTATTTT	CASSLGWGRTDTQYF
TRBV11-3	TRBD1	many	TRBJ2-3	TGTGCCAGCAGCCCCCGACAGGGCGCAGATACGCAGTATTTT	CASSPRQGADTQYF
TRBV13	TRBD1	many	TRBJ2-5	TGTGCCAGCAGTCGTGGACAGGGCAAAGAGACCCAGTACTTC	CASSRGQGKETQYF
TRBV7-9	-	few	TRBJ1-2	TGTGCCAGCAGGTGGGGGATCGGTGGTGGCTACACCTTC	CASRWGIGGGYTF
TRBV6-2/TRBV6-3	-	few	TRBJ2-5	TGTGCCAGCAGTGCCCCAGTCGGTGGGACAAAAAAGAAGACCCAGTACTTC	CASSAPVGGTKKKTQYF
TRBV9	TRBD2	many	TRBJ2-2	TGTGCCAGCAGCGCCACTAGCGGGGCGGCGAACACCGGGGAGCTGTTTTTT	CASSATSGAANTGELFF
TRBV4-1	TRBD2	-	TRBJ2-4	TGCGCCAGCAGCCCCGAGCCACTTGGACTAGCGGGGGAAATAGCCAAAAACATTCAGTACTTC	CASSPEPLGLAGEIAKNIQYF
TRBV12-3/TRBV12-4	-	few	TRBJ1-2	TGTGCCAGCGGTCTACCTTACGACTATGGCTACACCTTC	CASGLPYDYGYTF
TRBV5-1	TRBD1	many	TRBJ2-1	TGCGCCAGCAGCATGCCGGACAGGGGGCTTACAGAATGGCGTTTCACCACGGCTCAGTTCTTC	CASSMPDRGLTEWRFTTAQFF
TRBV4-3	-	few	TRBJ1-3	TGCGCCAGCAGCCAAGATATCCCCCCGGTGCCGGGGTCGGCTGGAAACACCATATATTTT	CASSQDIPPVPGSAGNTIYF
TRBV20-1	TRBD2	-	TRBJ2-5	TGCAGTGCTAGGAAGCTCGACCTAGCGGGGGTGTTCCAAGAGACCCAGTACTTC	CSARKLDLAGVFQETQYF
TRBV14	TRBD1	few	TRBJ1-1	TGTGCCAGCAGCCCCCTGGACAGGGACCAACGGGAGGCTTTCTTT	CASSPLDRDQREAFF
TRBV5-4	-	many	TRBJ2-1	TGTGCCAGCAGCCTTGACGGACACGCAACCTACAATGAGCAGTTCTTC	CASSLDGHATYNEQFF
TRBV5-1	TRBD1	few	TRBJ2-1	TGCGCCAGCAGCTTCTGGATGAGCGGTGGGACAGGGGGCTTTAATGAGCAGTTCTTC	CASSFWMSGGTGGFNEQFF
TRBV20-1	TRBD1	-	TRBJ1-1	TGCAGGGGGGACAGGGAGTCGAACACTGAAGCTTTCTTT	CRGDRESNTEAFF
TRBV7-8	-	many	TRBJ2-1	TGTGCCAGCAGCTTAGCAGGGAGATACAATGAGCAGTTCTTC	CASSLAGRYNEQFF
TRBV12-3/TRBV12-4	-	-	TRBJ1-1	TGTGCCAGCAGTCCCAACAGGGCGTCTGAAGCTTTCTTT	CASSPNRASEAFF
TRBV20-1	-	many	TRBJ2-7	TGCAGTGCTAGAGATTTGGGGGCCTACGAGCAGTACTTC	CSARDLGAYEQYF
TRBV12-3/TRBV12-4	TRBD1	many	TRBJ1-2	TGTGCCAGCAGTTTACGAGAGGGGGCGAACTATGGCTACACCTTC	CASSLREGANYGYTF
TRBV18	-	many	TRBJ2-5	TGTGCCAGCTCGCTACTAGAAATTCGAGAGACCCAGTACTTC	CASSLLEIRETQYF
TRBV11-2	-	many	TRBJ2-7	TGTGCCAGCAGTCTTGGACACGGCTACGAGCAGTACTTC	CASSLGHGYEQYF
TRBV5-1	TRBD1	few	TRBJ2-3	TGCGCCAGCCGGCCGGGACAGGCCGACCTTAGGCAAGATACGCAGTATTTT	CASRPGQADLRQDTQYF
TRBV3-1	-	few	TRBJ2-7	TGTGCCAGCAGCCAAGTAGCAGGGAACACCTACGAGCAGTACTTC	CASSQVAGNTYEQYF
TRBV9	-	few	TRBJ2-2	TGTGCCAGCAGCGTAGGTCGGGGAGGCACCGGGGAGCTGTTTTTT	CASSVGRGGTGELFF